This TCR beta chain was retrieved from a study of blood T cell repertoires in COVID-19. Study-wide context: Researchers got acute and convalescent COVID-19 samples from the United States, Italy and Spain. From T cells, B-cell-depleted T cells, or PBMCs came the material, which was cDNA or gDNA.

J was trimmed by 1 base and V by 3 bases; bases with no gene match: 11. The germline V gene encodes CDR1 SGDLS and CDR2 YYNGEE. The CDR3 is 17 amino acids. The authors' processing: How many nucleated cells were present was estimated from reference gene primer amplification. Assay used: immunoSEQ multiplex PCR; TCRdb lists only in-frame clones, some missing. The DNA was the basis for D and trimming; V, J and clone size are from that table. The table lists approximately 68,000 clones, around 80% of them singletons. The rearrangement uses TRBV9 and TRBJ2-3; 7 bases agree with TRBD2. The clonotype originates from a human donor in a cohort sampled during active COVID-19. Sequencing used peripheral blood. CDR3 DNA: TGTGCCAGCAGCGCCCCGTCACTAGCGAGAGGCACAGATACGCAGTATTTT. This codes for CASSAPSLARGTDTQYF.